The entry below gives a single T cell receptor beta chain sequence along with its context. Its antigen is unknown. The CDR3 contains 17 residues. Deletions cut 1 base from V and 0 bases from J, with 13 bases between. Germline V gives CDR1 LNHNV, CDR2 YYDKDF (reference sequence). Sequenced material consisted of expressed TCRB transcripts (all of the isolated RNA was reverse transcribed). The assay was immunoSEQ multiplex PCR, and TCRdb's table has in-frame clones only and misses some. The data contain fewer than 200,000 clones, about 12% of them singletons. The sample originates from a study of beta chain features in type 1 diabetes. Study-level results: A moderate, significant TCRB CDR3 shortening appeared in type 1 diabetes across four CD4+ subsets.

The genes are TRBV15 and TRBJ1-3; D is unresolved. The clonotype originates from a woman younger than 30 in good health. Sequencing was carried out using central memory CD4+ T cells from blood. CDR3 sequence (DNA): TGTGCCACCAGCAGAGGTAGAACAGTGCTCTCTGGAAACACCATATATTTT. This codes for CATSRGRTVLSGNTIYF. Together with reference TRBV15 and TRBJ1-3, the CDR3 gives the full variable domain: DAMVIQNPRYQVTQFGKPVTLSCSQTLNHNVMYWYQQKSSQAPKLLFHYYDKDFNNEADTPDNFQSRRPNTSFCFLDIRSPGLGDTAMYLCATSRGRTVLSGNTIYFGEGSWLTVV.